This record concerns one T cell receptor (beta chain) sequence. Its target is unknown. A much larger clone differs from this one at a single base, so this may be a read error. Blood RNA came from unsorted whole blood; germline DNA was also extracted. The researchers produced TCR beta cDNA from approximately 540 ng total RNA with a constant-region primer. Generation of the TCR beta libraries relied on three nested multiplex PCR rounds using slightly modified ARM-PCR. A C-beta reverse primer was combined with TRBV1-TRBV30 forward primers in the first two PCR rounds, and each round had 10 cycles. Via MiXCR, TCRdb re-called the multiplex PCR reads, giving one row per CDR3 protein. The sample includes approximately 300,000 distinct CDR3 sequences, approximately 60% seen only once; the top ten take about 8.4%. The sample comes from a study of tumor-infiltrating lymphocytes in primary liver carcinoma. Study-wide findings and caveats: Left bulk and unsorted, the samples did not allow CD4+ and CD8+ repertoires to be compared. Less overlap was seen in tumor-adjacent and tumor-blood pairs than in tumor region pairs.

The length of the CDR3 is 17 residues. Germline V gene sequence: CDR1 LGHNT, CDR2 FRNRAP. Input material: peripheral blood. The source is a man aged 35 to 55 with primary liver carcinoma and hepatitis B virus infection. This sequence joins TRBV12-5 and TRBJ2-2; 9 positions match TRBD1. CDR3 loop: CDSGTRDRGDGTGELFF. The CDR3 region has the DNA TGTGATAGTGGGACCCGAGACAGGGGGGACGGCACCGGGGAGCTGTTTTTT.